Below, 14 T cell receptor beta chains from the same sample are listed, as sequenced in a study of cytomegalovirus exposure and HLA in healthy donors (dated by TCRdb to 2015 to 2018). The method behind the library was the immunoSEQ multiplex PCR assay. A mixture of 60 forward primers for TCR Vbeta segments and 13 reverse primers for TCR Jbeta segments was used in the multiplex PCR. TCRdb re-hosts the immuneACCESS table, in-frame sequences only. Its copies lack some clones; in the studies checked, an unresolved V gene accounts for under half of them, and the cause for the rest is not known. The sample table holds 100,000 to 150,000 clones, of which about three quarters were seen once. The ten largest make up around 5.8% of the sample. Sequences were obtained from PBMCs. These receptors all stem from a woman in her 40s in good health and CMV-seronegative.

The CDR3: CASSLMFTGNQPQHF. The CDR3 DNA sequence: TGTGCCAGCAGCTTAATGTTTACGGGCAATCAGCCCCAGCATTTT. This chain connects TRBV7-2 to TRBJ1-5; no definite D call. Trimming cost V 2 bases and J 2 bases, with 10 bases left between them. The CDR3 is 15 amino acids. Per germline, CDR1 SGHTA and CDR2 FQGNSA.

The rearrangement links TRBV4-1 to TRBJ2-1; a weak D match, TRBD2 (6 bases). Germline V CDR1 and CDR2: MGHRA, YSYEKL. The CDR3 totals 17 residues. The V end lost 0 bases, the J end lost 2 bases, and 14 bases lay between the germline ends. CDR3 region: CASSQDETRSPYNEQFF. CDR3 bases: TGCGCCAGCAGCCAAGACGAGACTAGAAGTCCCTACAATGAGCAGTTCTTC.

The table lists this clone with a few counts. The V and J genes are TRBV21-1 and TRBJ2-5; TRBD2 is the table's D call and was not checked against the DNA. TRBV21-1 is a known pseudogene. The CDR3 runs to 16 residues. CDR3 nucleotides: TGTGCCAGCAGCAAAGAACTAGCGGGAGTCGGAGAGACCCAGTACTTC. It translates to CASSKELAGVGETQYF.

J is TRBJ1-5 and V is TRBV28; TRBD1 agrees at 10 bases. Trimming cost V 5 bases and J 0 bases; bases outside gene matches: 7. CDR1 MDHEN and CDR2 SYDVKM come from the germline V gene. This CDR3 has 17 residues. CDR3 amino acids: CASSETGGVYSNQPQHF. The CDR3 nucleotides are TGTGCCAGCAGTGAGACAGGGGGCGTCTATAGCAATCAGCCCCAGCATTTT.

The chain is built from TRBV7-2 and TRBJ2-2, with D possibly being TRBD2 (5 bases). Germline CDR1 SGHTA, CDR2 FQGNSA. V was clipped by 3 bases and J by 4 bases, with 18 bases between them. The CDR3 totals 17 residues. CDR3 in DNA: TGTGCCAGCAGCTTTTCTCGGGGTAGCGCCTTCACCGGGGAGCTGTTTTTT. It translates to CASSFSRGSAFTGELFF.

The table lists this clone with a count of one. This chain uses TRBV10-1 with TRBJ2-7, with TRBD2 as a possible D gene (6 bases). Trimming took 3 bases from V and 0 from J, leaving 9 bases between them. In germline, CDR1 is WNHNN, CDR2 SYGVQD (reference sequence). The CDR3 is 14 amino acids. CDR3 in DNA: TGCGCCAGCAGTGATTCTAGCGACTCCTACGAGCAGTACTTC. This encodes CASSDSSDSYEQYF.

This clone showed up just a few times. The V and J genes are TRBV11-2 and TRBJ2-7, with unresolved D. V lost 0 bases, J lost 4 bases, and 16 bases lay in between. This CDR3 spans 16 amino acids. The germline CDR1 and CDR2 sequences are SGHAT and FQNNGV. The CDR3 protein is CASSLDLRAFQYEQYF. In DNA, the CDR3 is TGTGCCAGCAGCTTAGATCTCCGAGCCTTTCAATACGAGCAGTACTTC.

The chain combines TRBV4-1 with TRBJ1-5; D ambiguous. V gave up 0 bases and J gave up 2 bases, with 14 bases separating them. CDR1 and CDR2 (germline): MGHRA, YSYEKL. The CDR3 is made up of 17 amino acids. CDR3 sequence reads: CASSQDRGFRGNQPQHF. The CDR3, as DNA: TGCGCCAGCAGCCAAGATCGGGGTTTCAGAGGCAATCAGCCCCAGCATTTT.

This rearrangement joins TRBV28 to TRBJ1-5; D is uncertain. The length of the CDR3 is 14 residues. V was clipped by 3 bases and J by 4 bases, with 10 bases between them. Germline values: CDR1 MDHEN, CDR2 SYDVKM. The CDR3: CASSLWGENQPQHF. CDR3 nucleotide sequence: TGTGCCAGCAGTTTGTGGGGAGAAAATCAGCCCCAGCATTTT. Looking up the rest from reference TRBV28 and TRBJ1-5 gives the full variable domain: DVKVTQSSRYLVKRTGEKVFLECVQDMDHENMFWYRQDPGLGLRLIYFSYDVKMKEKGDIPEGYSVSREKKERFSLILESASTNQTSMYLCASSLWGENQPQHFGDGTRLSIL.

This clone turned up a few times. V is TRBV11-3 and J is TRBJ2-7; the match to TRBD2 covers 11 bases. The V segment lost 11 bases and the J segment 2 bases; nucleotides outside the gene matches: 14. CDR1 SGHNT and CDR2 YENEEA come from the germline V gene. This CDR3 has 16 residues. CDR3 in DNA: TGTGCCCCAACACTAGCGGGAGTGGGCCCTACCTACGAGCAGTACTTC. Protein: CAPTLAGVGPTYEQYF.

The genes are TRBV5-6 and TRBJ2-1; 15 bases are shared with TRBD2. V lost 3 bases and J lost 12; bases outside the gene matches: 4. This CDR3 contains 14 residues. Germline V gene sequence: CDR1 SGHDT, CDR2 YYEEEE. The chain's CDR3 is CASSSGLAGGRQFF. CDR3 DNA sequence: TGTGCCAGCAGCTCAGGACTAGCGGGGGGGCGGCAGTTCTTC.

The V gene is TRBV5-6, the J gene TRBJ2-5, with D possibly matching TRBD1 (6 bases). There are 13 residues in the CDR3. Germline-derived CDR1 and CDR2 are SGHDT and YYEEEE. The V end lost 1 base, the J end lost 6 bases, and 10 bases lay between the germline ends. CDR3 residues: CASSLTGSKTQYF. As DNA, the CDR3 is TGTGCCAGCAGCTTGACAGGGAGTAAGACCCAGTACTTC. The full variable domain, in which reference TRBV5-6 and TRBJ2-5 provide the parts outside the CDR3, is DAGVTQSPTHLIKTRGQQVTLRCSPKSGHDTVSWYQQALGQGPQFIFQYYEEEERQRGNFPDRFSGHQFPNYSSELNVNALLLGDSALYLCASSLTGSKTQYFGPGTRLLVL.

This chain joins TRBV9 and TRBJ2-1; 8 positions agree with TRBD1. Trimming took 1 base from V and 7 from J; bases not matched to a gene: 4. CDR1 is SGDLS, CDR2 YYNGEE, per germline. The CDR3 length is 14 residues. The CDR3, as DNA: TGTGCCAGCAGCGTAACAGGGGGTTGGAATGAGCAGTTCTTC. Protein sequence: CASSVTGGWNEQFF.

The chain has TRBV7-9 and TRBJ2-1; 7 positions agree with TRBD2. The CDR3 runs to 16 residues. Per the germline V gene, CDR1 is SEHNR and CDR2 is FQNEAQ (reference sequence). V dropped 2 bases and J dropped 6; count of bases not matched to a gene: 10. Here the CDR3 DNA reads TGTGCCAGCAGCTTACTACGGGGGAGGGACTCCAATGAGCAGTTCTTC. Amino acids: CASSLLRGRDSNEQFF.